This entry concerns a single T cell receptor beta chain. No antigen is known for it. These data originate in a study of T cell responses to AZD1222 COVID-19 vaccine. Clones were read by immunoSEQ multiplex PCR, and TCRdb kept only the in-frame ones, dropping some. The table shows 98,000 or so clones, with approximately 84% occurring only once. General study findings and limits: There were repertoire samples only from the period after the peak T cell response. Spike-specific TCR breadth and depth both grew after two AZD1222 doses.

Between the trimmed V and J ends, which lost 6 bases and 4 bases, there was a span of 7 bases. This CDR3 has 11 residues. Germline assignment: CDR1 MNHEY and CDR2 SVGAGI. This material consisted of peripheral blood, taken 28 days after the second AZD1222 dose. The chain is built from TRBV6-5 and TRBJ2-7; the D is unclear. The sequence came from an adult who received the AZD1222 COVID-19 vaccine. The CDR3 bases are TGTGCCAGCAGCTTCGGTTACGAGCAGTACTTC. Translated: CASSFGYEQYF.